The entry that follows covers one T cell receptor beta chain sequence. Its antigen is currently unknown. The ends were cut back, 5 bases at V and 4 bases at J, with 10 bases in the middle. Germline CDR1 is MNHNY and CDR2 is SVGAGI (reference sequence). The CDR3 is 13 residues long. The sample belongs to a study of beta chain features in type 1 diabetes. For the study at large: Examined across all samples were over 85 million sorted cells.

Study observations and caveats: High TCR expression in some cells could lead to their over-representation in cDNA sequencing. The naive, central memory and Treg TCRB repertoires showed an apparent similarity that was greater among patients than among healthy donors. Moderately but significantly shorter TCRB CDR3s were found in Type 1 diabetes patients in all four CD4+ subsets.

Investigators reverse transcribed all isolated RNA, so they sequenced expressed TCRB transcripts. The protocol was immunoSEQ multiplex PCR, while the TCRdb copy is restricted to in-frame clones and leaves out a portion. The sample has hundreds of thousands of clones, 13% seen once; the top ten hold less than 0.025%. The TCR was taken from a man between 18 and 35 years old with type 1 diabetes. V gene TRBV6-6 combines with J gene TRBJ2-3; the D is unclear. The specimen was naive CD4+ T cells from blood. CDR3 loop: CASSPPGADTQYF. CDR3 coding DNA: TGTGCCAGCAGTCCCCCGGGCGCAGATACGCAGTATTTT.